This passage covers 32 T cell receptor beta chains from one sample sequenced in a study of T cell responses to AZD1222 COVID-19 vaccine. Assay used: immunoSEQ multiplex PCR; TCRdb lists only in-frame clones, some missing. The table has approximately 100,000 clones, 70% to 90% seen once; the top ten hold roughly 1.4%. Specimen: peripheral blood, collected on day 0 of AZD1222 vaccination. Every receptor here comes from an adult in good health.

The rearrangement joins TRBV15 to TRBJ1-2, with TRBD1 as a possible D gene (6 bases). This CDR3 is 14 amino acids long. V lost 0 bases and J 6 bases, leaving 11 bases between the germline ends. In germline, CDR1 is LNHNV, CDR2 YYDKDF (reference sequence). The CDR3 DNA is TGTGCCACCAGCAGAGATGTAGCAGGGGATGGCTACACCTTC. Protein product: CATSRDVAGDGYTF.

The rearrangement uses TRBV29-1 and TRBJ2-1, with 8 bases that match TRBD2. With 5 bases clipped from V and 0 bases from J, the junction kept 3 bases outside the gene matches. Germline V gives CDR1 SQVTM, CDR2 ANQGSEA. The CDR3 length is 14 residues. This chain's CDR3 is CSVTSGSSYNEQFF. CDR3 coding DNA: TGCAGCGTTACTAGCGGCAGCTCCTACAATGAGCAGTTCTTC.

The chain carries TRBV28 and TRBJ2-7; D is perhaps TRBD2 (6 bases). V was trimmed by 6 bases and J by 0 bases, leaving 21 bases between them. The CDR3 contains 17 residues. Germline values: CDR1 MDHEN, CDR2 SYDVKM. The CDR3: CASSPLGTSLSSYEQYF. As DNA, the CDR3 is TGTGCCAGCAGCCCCCTTGGTACTAGCCTAAGCTCCTACGAGCAGTACTTC.

The count of this clone is one. V usage is TRBV18 and J usage is TRBJ2-3; 7 positions agree with TRBD1. Losses at the gene ends were 6 bases for V and 5 bases for J; bases not matched to a gene: 2. The V gene's germline CDR1 is KGHSH and CDR2 LQKENI. The CDR3 contains 12 residues. CDR3 in amino acids: CASSRDRDTQYF. In nucleotides, the CDR3 is TGTGCCAGCTCCCGGGACAGAGATACGCAGTATTTT.

The count of this clone is one. This chain uses TRBV6-1 with TRBJ2-1; D might be TRBD1 (6 bases). V was trimmed by 8 bases and J by 7 bases, leaving 12 bases between them. Germline V gene sequence: CDR1 MNHNS, CDR2 SASEGT. This CDR3 spans 12 amino acids. The CDR3 DNA reads TGTGCCAGCTTGATTGGGACAAATGAGCAGTTCTTC. This gives the protein CASLIGTNEQFF.

This clone was detected once. The rearrangement joins TRBV27 to TRBJ1-1, with D unclear. CDR1 is MNHEY and CDR2 is SMNVEV in the germline V gene (reference sequence). This CDR3 has 15 amino acids. Deletions cut 2 bases from V and 0 bases from J, with 10 bases between. The DNA of the CDR3 is TGTGCCAGCAGTTTACTGGCAGAATTGAACACTGAAGCTTTCTTT. It translates to CASSLLAELNTEAFF.

This clone was counted a few times. The genes are TRBV29-1 and TRBJ1-1; no firm D call. Trimming removed 6 bases at V and 4 bases at J, with 12 bases between. Germline CDR1 SQVTM, CDR2 ANQGSEA. The CDR3 totals 12 residues. CDR3 DNA sequence: TGCAGCGTGGACCGGTTAGGCACTGAAGCTTTCTTT. Protein product: CSVDRLGTEAFF.

V is TRBV7-3 and J is TRBJ2-1; 7 positions agree with TRBD1. The J segment lost 7 bases and the V segment lost 3 bases, leaving 3 bases of the junction unmatched. CDR3 length equals 13 residues. The germline V gene encodes CDR1 SGHTA and CDR2 FQGTGA. As DNA, the CDR3 is TGTGCCAGCAGCTTTAACAGGGGTAATGAGCAGTTCTTC. It yields the protein CASSFNRGNEQFF.

A single count supports this clone. Other DNA sequences in this sample translate to the same CDR3. This rearrangement joins TRBV2 to TRBJ1-2, with 9 bases lining up with TRBD1. V lost 6 bases to trimming and J lost 2 bases; unmatched junction nucleotides: 1. The CDR3 runs 13 residues. Germline assignment: CDR1 SNHLY and CDR2 FYNNEI. The CDR3 nucleotides read TGTGCCAGCAGCGGGACAGGGAACTATGGCTACACCTTC. This sequence encodes CASSGTGNYGYTF.

V usage is TRBV20-1 and J usage is TRBJ2-1; D unclear. Germline values: CDR1 DFQATT, CDR2 SNEGSKA (reference sequence). This CDR3 contains 14 residues. Trimming pared 3 bases from V and 5 bases from J, leaving 14 bases between. The CDR3 DNA sequence: TGCAGTGCTAGTCGGGTTTTGATACACAATGAGCAGTTCTTC. Its protein product is CSASRVLIHNEQFF.

This sequence joins TRBV27 and TRBJ1-5; TRBD1 matches at 10 bases. Trimming removed 6 bases from V and 0 bases from J; junction bases left unmatched: 11. There are 18 residues in the CDR3. Germline CDR1 is MNHEY and CDR2 is SMNVEV (reference sequence). The CDR3 protein is CASSPTTGGQVSNQPQHF. The DNA of the CDR3 is TGTGCCAGCAGCCCAACGACAGGGGGCCAGGTTAGCAATCAGCCCCAGCATTTT.

The chain joins TRBV9 to TRBJ2-1; no clear D. The ends were cut back, 0 bases at V and 3 bases at J, with 7 bases in the middle. The length of the CDR3 is 14 residues. Per germline, CDR1 SGDLS and CDR2 YYNGEE. The CDR3 sequence is CASSVADLYNEQFF. The CDR3 DNA follows: TGTGCCAGCAGCGTAGCGGACCTCTACAATGAGCAGTTCTTC.

This clone was recorded a few times. The V gene is TRBV30, the J gene TRBJ1-2; 7 bases line up with TRBD1. CDR3 length equals 15 residues. V lost 1 base to trimming and J lost 4 bases; unmatched junction nucleotides: 9. The germline V gene encodes CDR1 GTSNPN and CDR2 SVGIG (reference sequence). The CDR3 reads CAWSGYLTGIYGYTF. In DNA form, the CDR3 reads TGTGCCTGGAGTGGGTATCTGACAGGGATCTATGGCTACACCTTC.

This clone appeared a single time. The CDR3 DNA sequence: TGTGCCAGCAGCTGGGGGACTAGCGGGAACACCGGGGAGCTGTTTTTT. It encodes CASSWGTSGNTGELFF. The chain couples TRBV7-2 to TRBJ2-2; 11 positions agree with TRBD2. CDR3 length equals 16 residues. J gave up 1 base and V 4 bases, and 2 bases lay outside the gene matches. Germline V lookup: CDR1 SGHTA, CDR2 FQGNSA.

The chain uses TRBV19 and TRBJ1-2; D ambiguous. Trimming took 5 bases from V and 8 from J, leaving 12 bases between them. Per germline, CDR1 LNHDA and CDR2 SQIVND (reference sequence). CDR3 length equals 12 residues. CDR3 in amino acids: CASSGRIGGYTF. The CDR3 DNA reads as TGTGCCAGTAGTGGTCGTATCGGGGGCTACACCTTC.

This clone was observed once. V gene TRBV7-2 combines with J gene TRBJ2-1; D is ambiguous. Trimming shortened V by 1 base and J by 0 bases, and 7 bases separated the two germline ends. CDR1 is SGHTA and CDR2 is FQGNSA in the germline V gene. The CDR3 spans 15 residues. The chain's CDR3 is CASSLGVGSYNEQFF. The CDR3 bases are TGTGCCAGCAGCTTAGGGGTGGGCTCCTACAATGAGCAGTTCTTC.

This sequence joins TRBV5-4 and TRBJ1-4; 9 nucleotides match TRBD1. Germline assignment: CDR1 SGHNT and CDR2 YYREEE (reference sequence). The CDR3 has 16 amino acids. The J segment lost 7 bases and the V segment lost 4 bases, leaving 11 bases of the junction unmatched. CDR3 DNA sequence: TGTGCCAGCAGCACCAACGCCGGGACAGGGTTTGAAAAACTGTTTTTT. Translation: CASSTNAGTGFEKLFF.

The V gene is TRBV7-2, the J gene TRBJ2-7; D may be TRBD2 (6 bases). This CDR3 contains 13 residues. Trimming left V 3 bases short and J 3 bases short, with 9 bases between. Per the germline V gene, CDR1 is SGHTA and CDR2 is FQGNSA. The DNA for the CDR3 is TGTGCCAGCAGCTTGGGACTCTACTACGAGCAGTACTTC. Its translation: CASSLGLYYEQYF.

The chain recombines TRBV28 with TRBJ2-1; D is undetermined. There are 14 residues in the CDR3. Germline assignment: CDR1 MDHEN and CDR2 SYDVKM. V was trimmed by 5 bases and J by 7 bases, leaving 15 bases between them. DNA for the CDR3: TGTGCCAGCAGTGCCCCCGGACCAACTAATGAGCAGTTCTTC. Amino acid sequence: CASSAPGPTNEQFF.

The V and J genes are TRBV7-8 and TRBJ2-7, with 9 bases matching TRBD1. The CDR3 contains 16 residues. Germline loops: CDR1 SGHVS, CDR2 FQNEAQ. J gave up 4 bases and V 5 bases, and 12 bases lay outside the gene matches. CDR3 sequence reads: CASSPFAGTGIYEQYF. In DNA form, the CDR3 reads TGTGCCAGCAGCCCCTTCGCCGGGACAGGGATATACGAGCAGTACTTC. The full variable domain, completed using reference TRBV7-8 and TRBJ2-7, is GAGVSQSPRYKVAKRGQDVALRCDPISGHVSLFWYQQALGQGPEFLTYFQNEAQLDKSGLPSDRFFAERPEGSVSTLKIQRTQQEDSAVYLCASSPFAGTGIYEQYFGPGTRLTVT.

The CDR3 DNA is TGTGCCAGCAGCCCCCGGGCCAAGAATGGCTACACCTTC. This translates into CASSPRAKNGYTF. The gene calls are TRBV28 and TRBJ1-2; D not certain. CDR3 length equals 13 residues. Per germline, CDR1 MDHEN and CDR2 SYDVKM. The ends were cut back, 6 bases at V and 6 bases at J, with 14 bases in the middle.

This clone was seen a handful of times. The CDR3 reads CASSQGGGTGGNTEAFF. CDR3 DNA sequence: TGTGCCAGCAGCCAAGGAGGCGGGACAGGGGGGAACACTGAAGCTTTCTTT. The gene calls are TRBV3-1 (or the pseudogene TRBV3-2) and TRBJ1-1; TRBD1 matches at 11 bases. Germline CDR1 LGHDT, CDR2 YNNKEL (reference sequence). This CDR3 region has 17 residues. Trimming took 1 base from V and 1 from J; bases not matched to a gene: 5.

The chain links TRBV6-2 or TRBV6-3 to TRBJ1-5, with 9 bases identical to TRBD1. The CDR3 spans 16 residues. The germline CDR1 and CDR2 sequences are MNHEY and SVGEGT. After removal of 5 bases from V and 4 bases from J, the junction contained 9 bases not matched to a gene. The CDR3 nucleotides are TGTGCCAGCAGTCGACCCGCCGGGACAGGGAATCAGCCCCAGCATTTT. It codes for CASSRPAGTGNQPQHF.

Here the CDR3 reads CASSKGTGLSYEQYF. The CDR3 DNA reads TGTGCCAGTAGTAAAGGGACAGGTCTCTCCTACGAGCAGTACTTC. J is TRBJ2-7 and V is TRBV19; TRBD1 matches at 8 bases. The CDR3 is 15 amino acids. V was pared by 4 bases and J by 0 bases, with 5 bases of the junction left unmatched. Germline V gene data show CDR1 as LNHDA and CDR2 as SQIVND (reference sequence). The variable domain in full, with the rest retrieved from reference TRBV19 and TRBJ2-7, is DGGITQSPKYLFRKEGQNVTLSCEQNLNHDAMYWYRQDPGQGLRLIYYSQIVNDFQKGDIAEGYSVSREKKESFPLTVTSAQKNPTAFYLCASSKGTGLSYEQYFGPGTRLTVT.

The rearrangement joins TRBV4-3 to TRBJ2-7; possibly TRBD1 for D (5 bases). Deletions cut 4 bases from V and 2 bases from J, with 12 bases between. Germline V gene sequence: CDR1 LGHNA, CDR2 YSLEER. The CDR3 runs 14 residues. The CDR3 DNA follows: TGCGCCAGCAGCCGGCAGGGAAACGCCTACGAGCAGTACTTC. Protein sequence: CASSRQGNAYEQYF.

The chain joins TRBV5-4 to TRBJ2-7; 9 bases match TRBD1. V gave up 4 bases and J gave up 3 bases; unmatched junction bases: 11. There are 16 residues in the CDR3. The V gene's germline CDR1 is SGHNT and CDR2 YYREEE (reference sequence). CDR3 amino acids: CASSPNPGQGLYEQYF. CDR3 DNA: TGTGCCAGCAGCCCTAACCCGGGACAGGGTCTCTACGAGCAGTACTTC.

V is TRBV27 and J is TRBJ2-3; 16 nucleotides align to TRBD2. Germline V gives CDR1 MNHEY, CDR2 SMNVEV (reference sequence). The J segment lost 5 bases and the V segment lost 5 bases, leaving 13 bases of the junction unmatched. There are 19 residues in the CDR3. As DNA, the CDR3 is TGTGCCAGCAGTCCTGTAAGGGGACTAGCGGGAGGGCCGTTAGATACGCAGTATTTT. Its translation: CASSPVRGLAGGPLDTQYF.

The V and J genes are TRBV11-2 and TRBJ2-3; 8 positions match TRBD1. Germline CDR1 is SGHAT and CDR2 is FQNNGV. V was clipped by 5 bases and J by 5 bases; unmatched bases: 6. The length of the CDR3 is 14 residues. The CDR3 DNA reads as TGTGCCAGCAGCCCAGGGACAGGCGGAGATACGCAGTATTTT. Protein: CASSPGTGGDTQYF. The whole variable domain, remainder taken from reference TRBV11-2 and TRBJ2-3, is EAGVAQSPRYKIIEKRQSVAFWCNPISGHATLYWYQQILGQGPKLLIQFQNNGVVDDSQLPKDRFSAERLKGVDSTLKIQPAKLEDSAVYLCASSPGTGGDTQYFGPGTRLTVL.

This sequence joins TRBV30 and TRBJ1-2; 12 bases fit TRBD1. The CDR3 extends over 13 amino acids. Germline V gene lookup returns CDR1 GTSNPN and CDR2 SVGIG (reference sequence). J was trimmed by 8 bases and V by 8 bases; bases with no gene match: 9. The CDR3 DNA follows: TGTGCCCGCAGGGACAGGGGGCTCGGAGGCTACACCTTC. Its protein is CARRDRGLGGYTF.

The chain links TRBV30 to TRBJ1-6, with D possibly TRBD1 on 6 matching bases. The CDR3 runs to 14 residues. The germline CDR1 and CDR2 sequences are GTSNPN and SVGIG (reference sequence). Trimming removed 3 bases at V and 10 bases at J, with 16 bases between. CDR3 residues: CAWSEGGISSPLHF. CDR3 nucleotides: TGTGCCTGGAGCGAGGGGGGAATCAGCTCACCCCTCCACTTT.

The chain joins TRBV19 to TRBJ1-1; D is uncertain. The CDR3 contains 14 residues. The V end lost 1 base, the J end lost 5 bases, and 11 bases lay between the germline ends. CDR1 LNHDA and CDR2 SQIVND come from the germline V gene (reference sequence). This chain's CDR3 is CASSIARGRTEAFF. In DNA form, the CDR3 reads TGTGCCAGTAGTATAGCACGGGGAAGGACTGAAGCTTTCTTT. The whole variable domain, remainder taken from reference TRBV19 and TRBJ1-1, is DGGITQSPKYLFRKEGQNVTLSCEQNLNHDAMYWYRQDPGQGLRLIYYSQIVNDFQKGDIAEGYSVSREKKESFPLTVTSAQKNPTAFYLCASSIARGRTEAFFGQGTRLTVV.

This clone appeared a single time. The CDR3 loop reads CASSYSMTGGGSPLHF. The CDR3 bases are TGTGCCAGCAGTTACTCGATGACAGGGGGGGGTTCACCCCTCCACTTT. This chain joins TRBV6-5 and TRBJ1-6; 9 bases match TRBD1. V gave up 0 bases and J gave up 9 bases; unmatched junction bases: 6. The V gene's germline CDR1 is MNHEY and CDR2 SVGAGI. The CDR3 length is 16 residues.